This entry describes one T cell receptor (beta chain). This CDR3 spans 17 amino acids. V dropped 5 bases and J dropped 3; count of bases not matched to a gene: 10. CDR1 is MNHEY, CDR2 SMNVEV, per germline (reference sequence). Original processing methods: Using reference gene primer amplification, nucleated cell counts were estimated. Sequenced by immunoSEQ multiplex PCR; TCRdb stores in-frame clones only, minus some. V, J and clone size derive from that table, while D and trimming were established from the DNA sequence. The sample gives 150,000 to 200,000 clones, around 94% of which show up once; around 0.8% is in the top ten. This record comes from a study of blood T cell repertoires in COVID-19. The wider study: The United States, Italy and Spain provided the acute and convalescent COVID-19 samples.

Sequenced material: peripheral blood. The V call is TRBV27, the J call TRBJ1-5, with 10 bases matching TRBD1. The origin of this receptor is a young man with COVID-19, enrolled during active disease. CDR3 residues: CASSVGTGVLPNQPQHF. CDR3 DNA sequence: TGTGCCAGCAGTGTCGGGACAGGGGTTCTTCCCAATCAGCCCCAGCATTTT.